This T cell receptor (beta chain) appears in the sequencing data of a study of sequential checkpoint blockade in melanoma. About this clone: The identical CDR3 is also encoded by other nucleotide sequences in the sample.

Treatment in this sample: randomized to nivolumab then ipilimumab (arm A) or the reverse (arm B). None of the patients previously received DNA-damaging chemotherapy. The germline gives CDR1 SGHTA, CDR2 FQGTGA. This CDR3 contains 13 residues. V was pared by 4 bases and J by 4 bases, with 2 bases of the junction left unmatched. Clones were read by immunoSEQ multiplex PCR, and TCRdb kept only the in-frame ones, dropping some. The sample carries 27,000 or so clones, roughly 76% recorded once. J is TRBJ2-5 and V is TRBV7-3; 8 bases agree with TRBD1. The sequenced sample was CD8+ T cells sorted from blood (inferred from file names), obtained from a patient given nivolumab and ipilimumab in sequence. This receptor was identified in a human donor with melanoma. The CDR3 bases are TGTGCCAGCAGCTCCGGACAGGGAGAGACCCAGTACTTC. Protein sequence: CASSSGQGETQYF.